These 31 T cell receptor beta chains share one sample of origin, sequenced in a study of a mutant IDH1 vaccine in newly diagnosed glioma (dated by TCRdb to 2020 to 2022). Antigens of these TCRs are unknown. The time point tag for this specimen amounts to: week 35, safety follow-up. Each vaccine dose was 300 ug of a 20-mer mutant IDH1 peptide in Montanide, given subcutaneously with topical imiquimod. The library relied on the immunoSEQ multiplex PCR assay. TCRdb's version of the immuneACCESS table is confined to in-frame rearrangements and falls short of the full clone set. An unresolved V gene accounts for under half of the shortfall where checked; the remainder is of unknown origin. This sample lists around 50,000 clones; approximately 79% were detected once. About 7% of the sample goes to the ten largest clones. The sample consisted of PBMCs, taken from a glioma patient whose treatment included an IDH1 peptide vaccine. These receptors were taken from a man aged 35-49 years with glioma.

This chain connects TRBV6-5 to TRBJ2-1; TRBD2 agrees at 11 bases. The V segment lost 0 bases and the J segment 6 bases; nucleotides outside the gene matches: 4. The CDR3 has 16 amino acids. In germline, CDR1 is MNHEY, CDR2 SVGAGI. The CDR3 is CASSYSQLAGANEQFF. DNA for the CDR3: TGTGCCAGCAGTTACTCCCAACTAGCGGGGGCCAATGAGCAGTTCTTC.

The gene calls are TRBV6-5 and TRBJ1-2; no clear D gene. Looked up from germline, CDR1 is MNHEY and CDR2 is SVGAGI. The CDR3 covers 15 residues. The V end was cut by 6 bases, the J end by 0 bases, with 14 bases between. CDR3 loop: CASRPSAGANYGYTF. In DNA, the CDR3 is TGTGCCAGCAGACCCTCGGCCGGAGCTAACTATGGCTACACCTTC.

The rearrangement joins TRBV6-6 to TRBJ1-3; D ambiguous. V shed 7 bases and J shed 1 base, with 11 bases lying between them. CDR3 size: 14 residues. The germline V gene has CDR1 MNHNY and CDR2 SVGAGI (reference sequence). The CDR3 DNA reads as TGTGCCAGCAAGGAGACACCTTCTGGAAACACCATATATTTT. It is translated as CASKETPSGNTIYF.

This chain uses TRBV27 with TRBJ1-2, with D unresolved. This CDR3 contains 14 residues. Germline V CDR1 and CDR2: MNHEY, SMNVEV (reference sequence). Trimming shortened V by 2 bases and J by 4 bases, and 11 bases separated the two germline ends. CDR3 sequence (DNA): TGTGCCAGCAGTTTAACTGGGGTGTCCTATGGCTACACCTTC. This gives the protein CASSLTGVSYGYTF.

CDR3 residues: CASSLGGYEGGKLFF. CDR3 DNA sequence: TGTGCCAGCAGCTTAGGGGGCTACGAGGGGGGCAAACTGTTTTTT. This chain uses TRBV7-9 with TRBJ1-4; a possible D gene is TRBD1 (6 bases). CDR1 and CDR2 (germline): SEHNR, FQNEAQ (reference sequence). CDR3 length: 15 amino acids. The V end was cut by 1 base, the J end by 11 bases, with 17 bases between.

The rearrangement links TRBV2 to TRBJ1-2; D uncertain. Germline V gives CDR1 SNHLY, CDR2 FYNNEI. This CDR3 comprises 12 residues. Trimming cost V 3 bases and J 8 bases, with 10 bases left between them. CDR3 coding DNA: TGTGCCAGCAGTGATCCGGCGCGGGGCTACACCTTC. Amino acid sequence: CASSDPARGYTF.

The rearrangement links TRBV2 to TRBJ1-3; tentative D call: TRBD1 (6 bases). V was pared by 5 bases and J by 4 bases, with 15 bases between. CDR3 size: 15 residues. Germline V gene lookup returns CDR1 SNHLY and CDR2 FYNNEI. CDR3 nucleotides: TGTGCCAGCAGTAGGGAGTTGGGGGCCGGAAACACCATATATTTT. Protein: CASSRELGAGNTIYF. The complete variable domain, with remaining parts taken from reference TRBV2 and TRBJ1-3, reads EPEVTQTPSHQVTQMGQEVILRCVPISNHLYFYWYRQILGQKVEFLVSFYNNEISEKSEIFDDQFSVERPDGSNFTLKIRSTKLEDSAMYFCASSRELGAGNTIYFGEGSWLTVV.

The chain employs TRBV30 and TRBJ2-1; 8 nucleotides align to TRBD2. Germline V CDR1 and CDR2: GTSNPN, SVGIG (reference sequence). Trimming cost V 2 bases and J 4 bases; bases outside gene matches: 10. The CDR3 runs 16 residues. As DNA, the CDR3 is TGTGCCTGGAGTACGCTTCCGGGACTAGAATACAATGAGCAGTTCTTC. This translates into CAWSTLPGLEYNEQFF.

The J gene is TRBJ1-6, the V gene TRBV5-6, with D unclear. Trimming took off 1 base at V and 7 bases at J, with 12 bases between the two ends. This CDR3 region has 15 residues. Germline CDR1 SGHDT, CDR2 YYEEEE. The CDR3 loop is CASSLSPHRNSPLHF. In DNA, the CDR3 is TGTGCCAGCAGCTTGTCGCCCCACCGAAATTCACCCCTCCACTTT.

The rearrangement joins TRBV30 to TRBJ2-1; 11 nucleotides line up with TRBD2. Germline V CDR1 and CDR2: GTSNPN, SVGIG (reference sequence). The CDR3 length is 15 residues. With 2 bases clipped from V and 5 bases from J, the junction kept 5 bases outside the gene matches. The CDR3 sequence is CAWSFTGLADNEQFF. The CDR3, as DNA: TGTGCCTGGAGTTTTACGGGACTAGCGGACAATGAGCAGTTCTTC.

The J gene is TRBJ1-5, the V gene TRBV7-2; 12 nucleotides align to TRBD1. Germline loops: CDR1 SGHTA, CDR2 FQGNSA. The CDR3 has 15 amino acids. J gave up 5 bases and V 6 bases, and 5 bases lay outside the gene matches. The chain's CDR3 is CASRGTGGFYQPQHF. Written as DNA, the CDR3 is TGTGCCAGCAGGGGGACAGGGGGCTTTTATCAGCCCCAGCATTTT.

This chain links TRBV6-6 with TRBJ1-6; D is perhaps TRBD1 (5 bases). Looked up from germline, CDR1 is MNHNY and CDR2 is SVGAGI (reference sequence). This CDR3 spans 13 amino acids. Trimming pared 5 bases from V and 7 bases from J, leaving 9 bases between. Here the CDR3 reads CASSPTANSPLHF. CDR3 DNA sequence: TGTGCCAGCAGTCCGACAGCCAATTCACCCCTCCACTTT.

CDR3 DNA sequence: TGTGCCAGCAGCTTGTCCGGGACCCTCGGGCAGTACTTC. Translating it yields CASSLSGTLGQYF. The V gene is TRBV5-4, the J gene TRBJ2-7, with D perhaps given as TRBD1 or TRBD2 (5 bases each). Germline CDR1 SGHNT, CDR2 YYREEE (reference sequence). The V and J ends lost 1 base and 9 bases respectively, with 14 bases between them. The CDR3 is 13 amino acids.

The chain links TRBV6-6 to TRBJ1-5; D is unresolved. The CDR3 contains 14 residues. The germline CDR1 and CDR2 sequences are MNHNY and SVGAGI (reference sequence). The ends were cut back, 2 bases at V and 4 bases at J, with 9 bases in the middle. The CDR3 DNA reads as TGTGCCAGCAGTTACGGAGGGAGTAATCAGCCCCAGCATTTT. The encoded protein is CASSYGGSNQPQHF.

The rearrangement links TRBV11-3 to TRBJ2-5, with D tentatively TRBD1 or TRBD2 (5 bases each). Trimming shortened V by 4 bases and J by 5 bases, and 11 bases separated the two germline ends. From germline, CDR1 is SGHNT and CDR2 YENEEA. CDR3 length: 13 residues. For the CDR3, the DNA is TGTGCCAGCAGCTACCGGGACGGGGAGACCCAGTACTTC. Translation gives CASSYRDGETQYF.

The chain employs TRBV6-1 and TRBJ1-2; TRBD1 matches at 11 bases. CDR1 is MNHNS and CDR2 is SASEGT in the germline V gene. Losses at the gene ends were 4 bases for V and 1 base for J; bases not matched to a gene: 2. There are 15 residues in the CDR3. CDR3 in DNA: TGTGCCAGCAGTGGGGACAGGGGGAGTAACTATGGCTACACCTTC. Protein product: CASSGDRGSNYGYTF.

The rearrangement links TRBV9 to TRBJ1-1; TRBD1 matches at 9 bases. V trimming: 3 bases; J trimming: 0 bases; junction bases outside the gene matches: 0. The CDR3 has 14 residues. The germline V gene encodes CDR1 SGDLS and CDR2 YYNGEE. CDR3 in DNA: TGTGCCAGCAGCGGGACAGGGGTGAACACTGAAGCTTTCTTT. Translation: CASSGTGVNTEAFF.

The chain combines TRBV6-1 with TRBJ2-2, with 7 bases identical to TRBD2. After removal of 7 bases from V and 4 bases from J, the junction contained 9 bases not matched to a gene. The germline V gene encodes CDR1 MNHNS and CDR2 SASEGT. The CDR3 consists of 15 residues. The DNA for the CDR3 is TGTGCCAGCAACCGACTAGCAAGTAGCACCGGGGAGCTGTTTTTT. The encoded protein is CASNRLASSTGELFF.

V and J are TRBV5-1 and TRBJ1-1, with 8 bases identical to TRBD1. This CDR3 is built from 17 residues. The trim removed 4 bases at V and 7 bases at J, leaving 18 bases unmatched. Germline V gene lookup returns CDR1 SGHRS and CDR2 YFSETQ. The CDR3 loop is CASSLGQGPLVGSEAFF. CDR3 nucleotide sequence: TGCGCCAGCAGCCTCGGACAGGGACCACTGGTGGGGAGTGAAGCTTTCTTT.

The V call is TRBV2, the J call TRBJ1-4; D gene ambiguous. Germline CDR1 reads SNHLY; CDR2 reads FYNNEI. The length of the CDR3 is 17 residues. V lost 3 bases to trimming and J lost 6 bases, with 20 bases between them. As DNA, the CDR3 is TGTGCCAGCAGTGACCCGATCGGACGAGGAATCGATGAAAAACTGTTTTTT. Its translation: CASSDPIGRGIDEKLFF.

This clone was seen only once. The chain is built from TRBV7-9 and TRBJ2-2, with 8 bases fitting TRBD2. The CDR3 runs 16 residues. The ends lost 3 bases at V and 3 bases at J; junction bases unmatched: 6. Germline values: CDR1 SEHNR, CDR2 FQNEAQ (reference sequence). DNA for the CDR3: TGTGCCAGCAGCTTGGACGGGGGGGTCGACACCGGGGAGCTGTTTTTT. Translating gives CASSLDGGVDTGELFF.

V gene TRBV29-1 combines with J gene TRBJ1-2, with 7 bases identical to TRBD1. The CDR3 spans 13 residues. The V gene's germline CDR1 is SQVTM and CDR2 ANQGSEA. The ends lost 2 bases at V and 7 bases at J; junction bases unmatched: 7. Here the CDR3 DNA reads TGCAGCGTTGAACTTCTAGGGGGCAGTGGCTACACCTTC. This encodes CSVELLGGSGYTF.

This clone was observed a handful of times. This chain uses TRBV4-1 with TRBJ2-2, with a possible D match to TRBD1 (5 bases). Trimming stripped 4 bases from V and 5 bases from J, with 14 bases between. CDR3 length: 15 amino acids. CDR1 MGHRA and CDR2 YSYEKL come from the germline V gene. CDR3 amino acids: CASSRAGMLTGELFF. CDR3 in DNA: TGCGCCAGCAGCCGGGCAGGGATGCTTACCGGGGAGCTGTTTTTT.

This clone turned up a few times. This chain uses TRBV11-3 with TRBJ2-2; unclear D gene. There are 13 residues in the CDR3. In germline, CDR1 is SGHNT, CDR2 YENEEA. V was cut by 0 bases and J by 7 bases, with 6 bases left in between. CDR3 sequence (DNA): TGTGCCAGCAGCTTAGAGTCGGGCGGGGAGCTGTTTTTT. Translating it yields CASSLESGGELFF. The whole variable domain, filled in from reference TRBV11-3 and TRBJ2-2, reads EAGVVQSPRYKIIEKKQPVAFWCNPISGHNTLYWYLQNLGQGPELLIRYENEEAVDDSQLPKDRFSAERLKGVDSTLKIQPAELGDSAVYLCASSLESGGELFFGEGSRLTVL.

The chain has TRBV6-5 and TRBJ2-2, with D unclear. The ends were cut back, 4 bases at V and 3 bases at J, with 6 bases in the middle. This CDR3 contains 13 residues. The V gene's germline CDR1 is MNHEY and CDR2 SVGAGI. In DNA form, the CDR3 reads TGTGCCAGCAGTTTAGGTCACACCGGGGAGCTGTTTTTT. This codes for CASSLGHTGELFF.

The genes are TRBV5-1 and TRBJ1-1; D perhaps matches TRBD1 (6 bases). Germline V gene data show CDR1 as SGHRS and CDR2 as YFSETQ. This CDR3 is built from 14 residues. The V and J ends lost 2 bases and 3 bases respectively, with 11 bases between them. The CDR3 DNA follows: TGCGCCAGCAGCTTACAGGGCGCGGACACTGAAGCTTTCTTT. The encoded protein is CASSLQGADTEAFF.

In DNA form, the CDR3 reads TGTGCCAGCAGCCAAGTGATCCGGACTAGCGGGGGGGCAGAGACCCAGTACTTC. Translating gives CASSQVIRTSGGAETQYF. V is TRBV14 and J is TRBJ2-5; 15 bases map to TRBD2. V shed 1 base, J shed 4 bases, and the junction held 7 bases outside the gene matches. The V gene's germline CDR1 is SGHDN and CDR2 FVKESK. The CDR3 spans 18 residues.

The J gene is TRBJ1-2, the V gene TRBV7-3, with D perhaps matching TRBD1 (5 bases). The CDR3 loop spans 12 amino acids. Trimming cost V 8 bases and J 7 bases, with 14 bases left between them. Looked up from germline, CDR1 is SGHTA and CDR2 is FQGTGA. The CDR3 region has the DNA TGTGCCAGCTGTGTGGGGGACGGTGGCTACACCTTC. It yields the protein CASCVGDGGYTF.

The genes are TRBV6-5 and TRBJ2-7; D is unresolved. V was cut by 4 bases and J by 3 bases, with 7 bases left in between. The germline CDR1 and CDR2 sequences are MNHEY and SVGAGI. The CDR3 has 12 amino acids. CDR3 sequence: CASSSTNYEQYF. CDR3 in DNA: TGTGCCAGCAGTTCGACCAACTACGAGCAGTACTTC.

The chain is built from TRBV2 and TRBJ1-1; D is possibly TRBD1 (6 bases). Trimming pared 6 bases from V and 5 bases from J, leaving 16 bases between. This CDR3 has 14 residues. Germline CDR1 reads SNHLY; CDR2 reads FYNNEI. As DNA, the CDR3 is TGTGCCAGCAGCGAAACGGGGGGCTGGACTGAAGCTTTCTTT. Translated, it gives CASSETGGWTEAFF.

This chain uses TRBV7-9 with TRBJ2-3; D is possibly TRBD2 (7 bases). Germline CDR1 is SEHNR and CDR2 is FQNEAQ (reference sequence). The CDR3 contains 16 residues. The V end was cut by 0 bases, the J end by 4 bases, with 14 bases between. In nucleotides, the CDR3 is TGTGCCAGCAGCTTAGCGGGGGGGCGGTTTGCAGATACGCAGTATTTT. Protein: CASSLAGGRFADTQYF.